These T cell receptor beta chains were read from a single sample in a study of shared clonotypes between healthy human individuals. Data came from immunoSEQ multiplex PCR; TCRdb stores just in-frame clones and leaves some out. The sample contains over a million clones, about 75% of which appear only once. Specimen: memory CD4+ T cells sorted from blood. All receptors come from a man in his late teens or twenties in good health. The conserved cysteine and the conserved F or W are not part of the CDR3 here. D genes are given only for firm matches. Size is omitted from some rows. Given values are once, few, many or a class for expanded clones.

v_call | clone_size | d_call | cdr3_aa
TRBV5-4 | - | TRBD1 | ASSPTGEDRAF
TRBV18 | - | TRBD1 | ASSDRQGGEQY
TRBV28 | - | - | ASNNREERRAF
TRBV11-2 | - | - | ASRGRGRGNTEAF
TRBV7-2 | - | - | ASSLRDGYGYT
TRBV5-5 | - | TRBD2 | ASSPPGGTSTDTQY
TRBV9 | - | - | ASSVTVSQAGYT
TRBV13 | - | - | ASSGGRSSYNSPLH
TRBV6-5 | - | TRBD1 | ASSSGQGRGYT
TRBV7-8 | once | - | ASSGGPKGDEQY
TRBV11-2 | - | - | ASSLAGLGINEQF
TRBV2 | - | - | ASSVVTFTGELF
TRBV7-2 | - | TRBD2 | ASTNSGRPQETQY
TRBV18 | - | TRBD1 | ASSQGGITDTQY
TRBV5-8 | once | - | ASSPSWVVHNEQF
TRBV18 | - | - | ASSLYGGTDTQY
TRBV5-4 | - | - | ASSPGAPGDQPQH
TRBV5-1 | - | - | ASSYGGGGRQETQY
TRBV11-1 | - | TRBD1 | ASRRGRDTEAF
TRBV6-1 | few | - | ASSALGGFETEAF
TRBV15 | - | - | ATSIEDTQY
TRBV20-1 | - | - | SAIRSNEQF
TRBV6-6 | - | - | ASSYRQVSYEQY
TRBV6-5 | - | - | ASSYTENSPLH
TRBV2 | once | - | ASRGAREQF
TRBV30 | - | - | AWSVGGNSPLH
TRBV5-4 | - | - | ASSLGRGLDTEAF
TRBV20-1 | - | - | SARDGQQQY
TRBV18 | - | - | ASSPDGRYEQY
TRBV28 | - | - | ASRYLDRDYYEQY
TRBV5-1 | - | - | ASSLAPGSVEKLF
TRBV12-5 | - | TRBD1 | ASGLVRRTGVEEKLF
TRBV19 | - | - | ATGGPGNTIY
TRBV6-4 | - | TRBD2 | AMIGSGAASTDTQY
TRBV2 | - | TRBD1 | ASTRTGSNYGYT
TRBV7-2 | once | TRBD2 | AVGKRGAGDTQY
TRBV11-2 | - | TRBD1 | ASSLGATGAFYEQY
TRBV27 | few | TRBD1 | ASSPWSGQGAPGNTIY
TRBV29-1 | few | - | SVRDGNSPLH
TRBV4-3 | - | - | ASSQGGLQGDTQY
TRBV6-1 | - | - | ASSEEKNSREQY
TRBV6-1 | - | TRBD1 | ASRRTGDYEQY
TRBV5-6 | - | TRBD2 | ASSLVWREGRNEQF
TRBV21-1 | - | - | ASSSGTGSLEQY
TRBV19 | - | - | ASSIVRGKDSPLH
TRBV7-8 | - | TRBD2 | ASSFLGVAGGTDTQY
TRBV10-1 | - | - | ASSEGRGPYNEQF
TRBV9 | - | - | ASSVVGSQETQY
TRBV7-9 | once | - | ASSPEIGGLEQY
TRBV2 | - | - | ASSEALATEQPQH
TRBV4-3 | - | - | ASSQGGIGEKLF
TRBV6-7 | - | TRBD1 | ASSWTGSIPGNTIY
TRBV11-3 | few | - | ASSLFSHGSEAF
TRBV11-2 | - | TRBD2 | ASRFLAGGPHEQY